The subject of this entry is one T cell receptor beta chain. This sample stems from a study of T cell changes during pregnancy in multiple sclerosis. Assay: immunoSEQ multiplex PCR; the TCRdb copy retains only in-frame clones and omits some. The sample carries some 97,000 clones, around 93% recorded once. The CDR3 consists of 20 residues. V was clipped by 0 bases and J by 2 bases; unmatched bases: 10. Germline V gene sequence: CDR1 LGHNA, CDR2 YSLEER. This TCR was sampled from a female donor with multiple sclerosis, enrolled in a pregnancy study. The V and J genes are TRBV4-3 and TRBJ2-3, with 14 bases matching TRBD2. The sample in question was peripheral blood, obtained after pregnancy. The CDR3 here is CASSQEPRTSGGSSTDTQYF. The DNA of the CDR3 is TGCGCCAGCAGCCAAGAGCCCCGGACTAGCGGGGGGTCGTCCACAGATACGCAGTATTTT.